This entry concerns a single TCR beta chain. Clones were sequenced by immunoSEQ multiplex PCR, and TCRdb holds only the in-frame ones, with some missing. Among 140,000 to 150,000 clones listed, 75% to 95% were seen once. These data are taken from a study of T cell responses to AZD1222 COVID-19 vaccine. The CDR3 length is 15 residues. Germline-derived CDR1 and CDR2 are WNHNN and SYGVQD (reference sequence). Trimming stripped 4 bases from V and 3 bases from J, with 15 bases between. Sequences were derived from peripheral blood, sampled on day 0 of MenACWY control vaccination. The chain carries TRBV10-1 and TRBJ1-1, with a weak D call TRBD1 (5 bases). The origin of this receptor is an adult in good health. CDR3 protein: CASSARGGLDTEAFF. The CDR3 nucleotides read TGCGCCAGCAGTGCCCGGGGGGGACTCGACACTGAAGCTTTCTTT.